Below, 30 T cell receptor beta chains from the same sample are listed, as sequenced in a study of early T cells in non-severe SARS-CoV-2 infection. TCRdb used MiXCR to reprocess the 5' RACE reads, holding one entry per CDR3 protein. The sample records about 52,000 distinct CDR3 sequences, 11% being singletons. Sequencing used whole blood. All receptors derive from an adult who was a healthcare worker with PCR-confirmed SARS-CoV-2 infection or an uninfected control (not recorded which).

The chain employs TRBV3-1 and TRBJ1-6; D is unclear. Germline V gives CDR1 LGHDT, CDR2 YNNKEL (reference sequence). Trimming pared 1 base from V and 10 bases from J, leaving 8 bases between. CDR3 length: 13 amino acids. The CDR3 region has the DNA TGTGCCAGCAGCCAAGGCGTAAGGTCACCCCTCCACTTT. Translated, it gives CASSQGVRSPLHF.

In its sample, this clonotype was seen many times. This chain links TRBV12-3 or TRBV12-4 with TRBJ2-1; D is possibly TRBD1 (6 bases). The V end was cut by 5 bases, the J end by 5 bases, with 16 bases between. CDR3 length: 15 amino acids. CDR3 sequence: CASSHRDKGHNEQFF. The DNA of the CDR3 is TGTGCCAGCAGTCACCGGGACAAAGGGCACAATGAGCAGTTCTTC.

This clonotype was counted at least ten times. The CDR3 bases are TGTGCCAGCAGCCCACCGTCTAGCGGACTTCGCTACGAGCAGTACTTC. Its translation is CASSPPSSGLRYEQYF. V is TRBV7-9 and J is TRBJ2-7; 7 bases map to TRBD2. V lost 5 bases and J lost 3; bases outside the gene matches: 13. CDR3 length equals 16 residues. Germline V gene data show CDR1 as SEHNR and CDR2 as FQNEAQ (reference sequence).

A few counts support this clonotype. This sequence joins TRBV28 and TRBJ1-3; TRBD1 is a possible D gene (6 bases). With 7 bases removed from V and 4 bases from J, the gap between germline ends came to 17 bases. Germline loops: CDR1 MDHEN, CDR2 SYDVKM. The length of the CDR3 is 15 residues. The CDR3 loop is CASNTPGARGNTIYF. For the CDR3, the DNA is TGTGCCAGCAACACCCCGGGGGCGCGAGGAAACACCATATATTTT.

This clonotype was counted a few times. This chain uses TRBV20-1 with TRBJ1-2; no reliable D call. V was cut by 5 bases and J by 3 bases, with 13 bases left in between. The CDR3 spans 13 residues. CDR1 and CDR2 from the germline V gene are DFQATT and SNEGSKA (reference sequence). The CDR3 here is CSAPQNWDYGYTF. The CDR3 bases are TGCAGTGCTCCCCAGAATTGGGACTATGGCTACACCTTC.

This chain connects TRBV6-2 or TRBV6-3 to TRBJ2-1; no firm D call. V gave up 4 bases and J gave up 10 bases, with 14 bases separating them. CDR1 and CDR2 from the germline V gene are MNHEY and SVGEGT. This CDR3 has 13 amino acids. CDR3 in DNA: TGTGCCAGCAGTTTGGGCCCTCAAGGGGAGCAGTTCTTC. It encodes CASSLGPQGEQFF.

The chain joins TRBV19 to TRBJ2-3; D is undetermined. The CDR3 covers 15 residues. Trimming removed 6 bases from V and 3 bases from J, with 16 bases in between. Germline V gene data show CDR1 as LNHDA and CDR2 as SQIVND (reference sequence). The DNA of the CDR3 is TGTGCCAGTAGCCCGCAGCTAACTGGGACAGATACGCAGTATTTT. Its translation: CASSPQLTGTDTQYF.

This clonotype was counted at least ten times. The chain joins TRBV7-9 to TRBJ1-1; no clear D. The CDR3 runs to 13 residues. Germline loops: CDR1 SEHNR, CDR2 FQNEAQ (reference sequence). Trimming shortened V by 1 base and J by 3 bases, and 6 bases separated the two germline ends. CDR3 region: CASSLEGHTEAFF. As DNA, the CDR3 is TGTGCCAGCAGCTTAGAGGGCCACACTGAAGCTTTCTTT.

This clonotype was seen only a few times. The chain uses TRBV30 and TRBJ2-7; D is undetermined. Germline CDR1 GTSNPN, CDR2 SVGIG (reference sequence). Trimming cost V 3 bases and J 2 bases, with 8 bases left between them. This CDR3 spans 12 amino acids. CDR3 nucleotides: TGTGCCTGGAGAAGTCGGCCCTACGAGCAGTACTTC. Translating gives CAWRSRPYEQYF. The variable domain in full, completed from reference TRBV30 and TRBJ2-7, reads SQTIHQWPATLVQPVGSPLSLECTVEGTSNPNLYWYRQAAGRGLQLLFYSVGIGQISSEVPQNLSASRPQDRQFILSSKKLLLSDSGFYLCAWRSRPYEQYFGPGTRLTVT.

The genes are TRBV7-2 and TRBJ2-2; D remains ambiguous. The ends were cut back, 2 bases at V and 1 base at J, with 5 bases in the middle. Germline assignment: CDR1 SGHTA and CDR2 FQGNSA. The length of the CDR3 is 14 residues. The CDR3 nucleotides are TGTGCCAGCAGCTTATCCAGGAACACCGGGGAGCTGTTTTTT. Its translation is CASSLSRNTGELFF.

In this sample, this clonotype turned up a few times. The rearrangement joins TRBV7-9 to TRBJ2-7; D is unresolved. This CDR3 contains 11 residues. V lost 1 base and J 6 bases, leaving 4 bases between the germline ends. Germline assignment: CDR1 SEHNR and CDR2 FQNEAQ (reference sequence). The CDR3 is CASSLDSEQYF. CDR3 DNA: TGTGCCAGCAGCTTAGATAGCGAGCAGTACTTC.

This chain joins TRBV13 and TRBJ1-1, with TRBD1 matching 7 bases. J lost 3 bases, V lost 0 bases, and 1 base had no gene match. This CDR3 comprises 14 residues. Germline V gene lookup returns CDR1 PRHDT and CDR2 FYEKMQ (reference sequence). DNA of the CDR3: TGTGCCAGCAGCTTAGGAGGGGGCGACACTGAAGCTTTCTTT. It is translated as CASSLGGGDTEAFF.

This clonotype was found many times. This chain uses TRBV27 with TRBJ2-3; tentative D call: TRBD1 (6 bases). There are 15 residues in the CDR3. Germline V gene lookup returns CDR1 MNHEY and CDR2 SMNVEV (reference sequence). The V and J ends lost 9 bases and 4 bases respectively, with 20 bases between them. The CDR3 nucleotides read TGTGCCAGTTCTGACAGGATTGAGTTGGCAGATACGCAGTATTTT. Amino acid sequence: CASSDRIELADTQYF.

This clonotype occurred many times. The genes are TRBV5-1 and TRBJ2-3; a possible D gene is TRBD1 (5 bases). This CDR3 is 17 amino acids long. The germline CDR1 and CDR2 sequences are SGHRS and YFSETQ. Trimming took off 3 bases at V and 0 bases at J, with 17 bases between the two ends. The DNA for the CDR3 is TGCGCCAGCAGCTATCTTCCGACAGCCTCTAGCACAGATACGCAGTATTTT. Protein product: CASSYLPTASSTDTQYF.

This clonotype is medium-sized by share. V usage is TRBV10-3 and J usage is TRBJ2-1, with D perhaps assigned TRBD1 or TRBD2 (5 bases each). The germline CDR1 and CDR2 sequences are ENHRY and SYGVKD. The V gene lost 4 bases and the J gene lost 6 bases, with 16 bases spanning the gap. The CDR3 runs 15 residues. CDR3 DNA: TGTGCCATCAGTGCCGGGGCTAGATATATCAATGAGCAGTTCTTC. It translates to CAISAGARYINEQFF.

This clonotype was counted at least ten times. The chain has TRBV29-1 and TRBJ2-1, with a weak D call TRBD2 (6 bases). V dropped 4 bases and J dropped 4 bases, with 11 bases sitting between them. Per the germline V gene, CDR1 is SQVTM and CDR2 is ANQGSEA. CDR3 length: 13 amino acids. CDR3 DNA sequence: TGCAGCGTTGTTCGGGAGCCGTACAATGAGCAGTTCTTC. Its protein product is CSVVREPYNEQFF.

This clonotype occurred many times. The chain has TRBV12-3 or TRBV12-4 and TRBJ2-3; unclear D gene. V lost 5 bases to trimming and J lost 1 base, with 19 bases between them. The CDR3 is made up of 17 amino acids. This CDR3 reads CASSPPRRSIRTDTQYF. Written as DNA, the CDR3 is TGTGCCAGCAGTCCCCCAAGACGTTCCATTCGCACAGATACGCAGTATTTT.

The V gene is TRBV11-2, the J gene TRBJ2-7; 8 bases agree with TRBD1. From germline, CDR1 is SGHAT and CDR2 FQNNGV. The V gene end was trimmed by 7 bases and the J gene end by 3 bases; junction bases not matched to a gene: 11. The CDR3 runs 15 residues. CDR3 coding DNA: TGTGCCAGCACCGTAAGCCCCGGACAGGGCTACGAGCAGTACTTC. Translating gives CASTVSPGQGYEQYF. The full variable domain, its missing parts supplied by reference TRBV11-2 and TRBJ2-7, is EAGVAQSPRYKIIEKRQSVAFWCNPISGHATLYWYQQILGQGPKLLIQFQNNGVVDDSQLPKDRFSAERLKGVDSTLKIQPAKLEDSAVYLCASTVSPGQGYEQYFGPGTRLTVT.

This clonotype appeared many times. This rearrangement joins TRBV2 to TRBJ2-5, with 11 bases lining up with TRBD2. CDR1 is SNHLY and CDR2 is FYNNEI in the germline V gene. This CDR3 is 15 amino acids long. V lost 10 bases and J lost 3; bases outside the gene matches: 10. The CDR3 DNA is TGTGCCACCTCGGGACTAGCGGAGACAAAAGAGACCCAGTACTTC. Protein sequence: CATSGLAETKETQYF.

This clonotype was seen repeatedly, ten times or more. The chain employs TRBV7-9 and TRBJ2-7; no clear D. The CDR3 has 11 amino acids. The ends were cut back, 3 bases at V and 6 bases at J, with 6 bases in the middle. Germline CDR1 and CDR2: SEHNR and FQNEAQ (reference sequence). In DNA form, the CDR3 reads TGTGCCAGCAGCTTTGCCGGCGAGCAGTACTTC. Translation gives CASSFAGEQYF. Using reference TRBV7-9 and TRBJ2-7 for the parts outside the CDR3, the full variable domain is DTGVSQNPRHKITKRGQNVTFRCDPISEHNRLYWYRQTLGQGPEFLTYFQNEAQLEKSRLLSDRFSAERPKGSFSTLEIQRTEQGDSAMYLCASSFAGEQYFGPGTRLTVT.

The V and J genes are TRBV6-6 and TRBJ2-7; D possibly corresponds to TRBD1 (5 bases). CDR1 is MNHNY and CDR2 is SVGAGI in the germline V gene (reference sequence). Trimming pared 0 bases from V and 0 bases from J, leaving 6 bases between. The CDR3 spans 14 residues. CDR3 bases: TGTGCCAGCAGTTACTCGACAGACTCCTACGAGCAGTACTTC. Its translation is CASSYSTDSYEQYF.

In this sample, this clonotype turned up many times. The chain links TRBV30 to TRBJ2-7; D ambiguous. The CDR3 has 11 amino acids. V lost 2 bases, J lost 8 bases, and 10 bases lay in between. Germline CDR1 GTSNPN, CDR2 SVGIG (reference sequence). For the CDR3, the DNA is TGTGCCTGGAGTTCCCCGTTCCAGCAGTACTTC. It yields the protein CAWSSPFQQYF.

This rearrangement joins TRBV5-1 to TRBJ1-1; D is perhaps TRBD1 (6 bases). Deletions cut 3 bases from V and 7 bases from J, with 19 bases between. Germline-derived CDR1 and CDR2 are SGHRS and YFSETQ. This CDR3 is built from 15 residues. The CDR3 loop reads CASSSGATGRHEAFF. CDR3 nucleotide sequence: TGCGCCAGCAGCTCGGGGGCCACCGGCCGGCATGAAGCTTTCTTT.

The CDR3 loop is CSVGPTDREFGNTEAFF. The CDR3 nucleotides are TGCAGCGTTGGCCCCACCGACAGGGAATTCGGGAACACTGAAGCTTTCTTT. The rearrangement uses TRBV29-1 and TRBJ1-1, with TRBD1 identical over 7 bases. With V trimmed by 4 bases and J by 1 base, 15 bases remained unmatched. Germline V gene lookup returns CDR1 SQVTM and CDR2 ANQGSEA. The CDR3 consists of 17 residues.

The V and J genes are TRBV28 and TRBJ2-1, with TRBD1 identical over 8 bases. Germline V CDR1 and CDR2: MDHEN, SYDVKM. CDR3 length equals 15 residues. V shed 5 bases, J shed 7 bases, and the junction held 10 bases outside the gene matches. CDR3 nucleotide sequence: TGTGCCAGCAGTCCTCCAGGGGGCCTGAAAAATGAGCAGTTCTTC. Protein sequence: CASSPPGGLKNEQFF.

The CDR3 sequence is CASSSPGDNEQFF. CDR3 nucleotides: TGTGCCAGCTCTTCCCCGGGGGACAATGAGCAGTTCTTC. The chain has TRBV12-3 or TRBV12-4 and TRBJ2-1; D might be TRBD2 (6 bases). The ends were cut back, 8 bases at V and 5 bases at J, with 13 bases in the middle. This CDR3 comprises 13 residues.

V is TRBV4-1 and J is TRBJ2-5; 8 nucleotides align to TRBD1. Losses at the gene ends were 3 bases for V and 5 bases for J; bases not matched to a gene: 11. Germline CDR1 is MGHRA and CDR2 is YSYEKL. This CDR3 is built from 16 residues. CDR3 in DNA: TGCGCCAGCAGCCACCCGACAGGGGTCACAAGGGAGACCCAGTACTTC. This encodes CASSHPTGVTRETQYF.

J is TRBJ2-3 and V is TRBV2; TRBD2 agrees at 12 bases. Germline V gene data show CDR1 as SNHLY and CDR2 as FYNNEI. The CDR3 extends over 16 amino acids. V lost 5 bases, J lost 2 bases, and 5 bases stayed unmatched. CDR3 bases: TGTGCCAGCAGTAAAGGACTAGCGGGACTCACAGATACGCAGTATTTT. Its protein product is CASSKGLAGLTDTQYF.

The rearrangement uses TRBV5-1 and TRBJ2-3, with TRBD2 identical over 11 bases. Germline V gene lookup returns CDR1 SGHRS and CDR2 YFSETQ. J was trimmed by 0 bases and V by 4 bases; bases with no gene match: 7. There are 17 residues in the CDR3. CDR3 region: CASSILAGGGSTDTQYF. CDR3 bases: TGCGCCAGCAGCATCCTAGCGGGAGGTGGGAGCACAGATACGCAGTATTTT.

This clonotype appeared many times. The chain combines TRBV29-1 with TRBJ2-6; no reliable D call. Germline loops: CDR1 SQVTM, CDR2 ANQGSEA. The V gene lost 4 bases and the J gene lost 0 bases, with 1 base spanning the gap. The CDR3 length is 12 residues. The CDR3 nucleotides read TGCAGCGTTGGCTCTGGGGCCAACGTCCTGACTTTC. Its protein is CSVGSGANVLTF.